Below are 21 T cell receptor beta chains sequenced from a single sample in a study of CD8+ T cells in alopecia areata. Treatment described: oral pan-JAK inhibitor, 5-10 mg twice daily. cDNA reverse transcribed from extracted RNA served as the sequencing template. TCRdb's table, derived via immunoSEQ multiplex PCR, lists solely in-frame clones and lacks some. Among more than 200,000 clones listed, roughly 44% were seen once. Sequencing used CD4+ T cells sorted from blood, obtained at approximately week 37, from a patient treated with tofacitinib. These receptors were collected from a human donor with alopecia areata.

The V gene is TRBV7-3, the J gene TRBJ2-1; 10 bases are shared with TRBD1. Germline CDR1 and CDR2: SGHTA and FQGTGA. J lost 13 bases, V lost 1 base, and 13 bases had no gene match. This CDR3 region has 16 residues. In DNA form, the CDR3 reads TGTGCCAGCAGCTTAAGGGACAGGGGATGGGGGATCACTCAGTTCTTC. It is translated as CASSLRDRGWGITQFF.

The rearrangement joins TRBV7-2 to TRBJ2-1; perhaps TRBD1 as D (5 bases). This CDR3 spans 13 amino acids. Looked up from germline, CDR1 is SGHTA and CDR2 is FQGNSA. Trimming stripped 3 bases from V and 9 bases from J, with 12 bases between. In DNA, the CDR3 is TGTGCCAGCAGCTTGGTGGGGCTCGGTGAGCAGTTCTTC. Amino acid sequence: CASSLVGLGEQFF.

This chain joins TRBV19 and TRBJ2-5; D remains ambiguous. The CDR3 has 14 residues. The V end lost 5 bases, the J end lost 5 bases, and 15 bases lay between the germline ends. CDR1 is LNHDA, CDR2 SQIVND, per germline (reference sequence). The DNA of the CDR3 is TGTGCCAGTAGTTCGGGCGATCTAGGGGAGACCCAGTACTTC. Protein: CASSSGDLGETQYF.

V and J are TRBV6-5 and TRBJ1-5, with 7 nucleotides matching TRBD1. V shed 5 bases and J 4 bases; nucleotides not matched to a gene: 5. The length of the CDR3 is 14 residues. CDR1 and CDR2 (germline): MNHEY, SVGAGI. In nucleotides, the CDR3 is TGTGCCAGCAGTCAGCTACAGGGGAATCAGCCCCAGCATTTT. Its translation: CASSQLQGNQPQHF.

This clone was picked up a small number of times. This chain joins TRBV7-3 and TRBJ2-1, with TRBD2 matching over 12 bases. Per the germline V gene, CDR1 is SGHTA and CDR2 is FQGTGA. J gave up 4 bases and V 6 bases, and 10 bases lay outside the gene matches. The CDR3 sequence is 17 residues long. CDR3 nucleotides: TGTGCCAGCAGTCCCACCCGGACTAGCGGGACTTACAATGAGCAGTTCTTC. It yields the protein CASSPTRTSGTYNEQFF. Drawing the rest from reference TRBV7-3 and TRBJ2-1, the complete variable domain is GAGVSQTPSNKVTEKGKYVELRCDPISGHTALYWYRQSLGQGPEFLIYFQGTGAADDSGLPNDRFFAVRPEGSVSTLKIQRTERGDSAVYLCASSPTRTSGTYNEQFFGPGTRLTVL.

The V gene is TRBV27, the J gene TRBJ2-3, with 7 bases lining up with TRBD2. V shed 6 bases, J shed 5 bases, and the junction held 11 bases outside the gene matches. Germline CDR1 is MNHEY and CDR2 is SMNVEV (reference sequence). CDR3 length equals 15 residues. DNA for the CDR3: TGTGCCAGCAGCCGAGTGGGAGGGGCGGGAGATACGCAGTATTTT. The encoded protein is CASSRVGGAGDTQYF.

V gene TRBV5-1 combines with J gene TRBJ2-1; the match to TRBD2 covers 7 bases. With V trimmed by 3 bases and J by 2 bases, 8 bases remained unmatched. CDR1 and CDR2 (germline): SGHRS, YFSETQ. There are 16 residues in the CDR3. The CDR3 protein is CASSSLIAGAYNEQFF. The CDR3 bases are TGCGCCAGCAGCTCTCTGATAGCGGGCGCCTACAATGAGCAGTTCTTC.

The chain links TRBV29-1 to TRBJ1-3; D gene ambiguous. Germline values: CDR1 SQVTM, CDR2 ANQGSEA. The CDR3 contains 13 residues. V was pared by 4 bases and J by 4 bases, with 11 bases between. DNA of the CDR3: TGCAGCGTTGTAGCCAGGTTGGGAAACACCATATATTTT. This translates into CSVVARLGNTIYF. The variable domain in full, with the rest retrieved from reference TRBV29-1 and TRBJ1-3, is SAVISQKPSRDICQRGTSLTIQCQVDSQVTMMFWYRQQPGQSLTLIATANQGSEATYESGFVIDKFPISRPNLTFSTLTVSNMSPEDSSIYLCSVVARLGNTIYFGEGSWLTVV.

This clone was counted only a few times. The chain has TRBV27 and TRBJ1-5; no firm D call. The V gene lost 5 bases and the J gene lost 9 bases, with 14 bases spanning the gap. In germline, CDR1 is MNHEY, CDR2 SMNVEV (reference sequence). CDR3 size: 13 residues. This CDR3 is CASSVDGEWPQHF. The CDR3 DNA sequence: TGTGCCAGCAGTGTCGATGGGGAGTGGCCCCAGCATTTT.

The chain links TRBV2 to TRBJ2-1; no reliable D call. Trimming took off 1 base at V and 15 bases at J, with 10 bases between the two ends. This CDR3 region has 11 residues. The germline CDR1 and CDR2 sequences are SNHLY and FYNNEI. The CDR3 coding sequence is TGTGCCAGCAGTGAAGGTCAGGTCGGGTTCTTC. Its translation is CASSEGQVGFF.

The chain has TRBV4-1 and TRBJ2-5; TRBD2 might be the D (6 bases). Trimming pared 0 bases from V and 6 bases from J, leaving 11 bases between. This CDR3 is 14 amino acids long. CDR1 is MGHRA and CDR2 is YSYEKL in the germline V gene. CDR3 region: CASSQDGGFQTQYF. CDR3 sequence (DNA): TGCGCCAGCAGCCAAGATGGAGGGTTCCAGACCCAGTACTTC.

This clone has just a few counts. The chain combines TRBV29-1 with TRBJ2-1; unclear D gene. Per germline, CDR1 SQVTM and CDR2 ANQGSEA. The V end was cut by 4 bases, the J end by 6 bases, with 7 bases between. This CDR3 has 11 residues. The CDR3 nucleotides read TGCAGCGTTGGCCACAGCAATGAGCAGTTCTTC. It encodes CSVGHSNEQFF.

To note about this clone: The sample holds other DNA sequences that translate to the same CDR3. The V and J genes are TRBV6-5 and TRBJ1-1; possible D gene TRBD1, 6 bases. CDR3 length: 13 residues. Germline CDR1 is MNHEY and CDR2 is SVGAGI. Deletions cut 8 bases from V and 5 bases from J, with 15 bases between. CDR3 residues: CASSNNRATEAFF. Here the CDR3 DNA reads TGTGCCAGCTCTAACAACAGGGCAACTGAAGCTTTCTTT.

In DNA, the CDR3 is TGTGCCAGCAGATCCCAGGCCCACGGGGCGTACGAGCAGTACTTC. Protein sequence: CASRSQAHGAYEQYF. This rearrangement joins TRBV6-5 to TRBJ2-7; D possibly uses TRBD1 or TRBD2 (5 bases each). Trimming cost V 6 bases and J 4 bases, with 19 bases left between them. The CDR3 has 15 amino acids. The germline gives CDR1 MNHEY, CDR2 SVGAGI.

This clone was seen repeatedly, ten times or more. V gene TRBV5-4 combines with J gene TRBJ2-7; 7 nucleotides align to TRBD2. V lost 3 bases, J lost 0 bases, and 6 bases stayed unmatched. Germline CDR1 reads SGHNT; CDR2 reads YYREEE (reference sequence). This CDR3 is built from 15 residues. The chain's CDR3 is CASSSLGLSSYEQYF. CDR3 nucleotide sequence: TGTGCCAGCAGCTCATTGGGACTATCCTCCTACGAGCAGTACTTC.

The gene calls are TRBV25-1 and TRBJ2-5; maybe TRBD2 (6 bases). CDR3 length: 11 amino acids. V lost 9 bases and J lost 5, with 10 bases in between. Germline CDR1 and CDR2: MGHDK and SYGVNS. CDR3 sequence (DNA): TGTGCCAGTGGGGCGGGGGAGACCCAGTACTTC. Its protein is CASGAGETQYF.

This chain connects TRBV11-2 to TRBJ2-5, with D tentatively TRBD2 (6 bases). Near its end, the DNA agrees better with TRBJ2-7, so the J call may be wrong. CDR1 is SGHAT, CDR2 FQNNGV, per germline. The CDR3 is 15 amino acids. This CDR3 is CASSLEAGTAYEQYF. CDR3 DNA sequence: TGTGCCAGCAGCTTGGAGGCCGGGACTGCCTACGAGCAGTACTTC.

This clone was counted between two and nine times. The rearrangement links TRBV29-1 to TRBJ2-1; D may be TRBD1 (5 bases). CDR1 is SQVTM and CDR2 is ANQGSEA in the germline V gene. Trimming took 5 bases from V and 6 from J, leaving 23 bases between them. The CDR3 is 16 residues long. The CDR3 DNA reads as TGCAGCGTTCTCGGAAAGACAGCCCCTTTTAGCAATGAGCAGTTCTTC. The encoded protein is CSVLGKTAPFSNEQFF.

This clone was seen only a few times. The rearrangement uses TRBV30 and TRBJ2-3; 8 bases agree with TRBD2. Germline V CDR1 and CDR2: GTSNPN, SVGIG (reference sequence). The V and J ends lost 2 bases and 4 bases, in that order; junction bases with no gene match: 11. The CDR3 is made up of 16 amino acids. CDR3 sequence (DNA): TGTGCCTGGAGTCGGATAGCGGGACGTGTAGCAGATACGCAGTATTTT. This codes for CAWSRIAGRVADTQYF. Complete variable domain (other parts from reference TRBV30 and TRBJ2-3): SQTIHQWPATLVQPVGSPLSLECTVEGTSNPNLYWYRQAAGRGLQLLFYSVGIGQISSEVPQNLSASRPQDRQFILSSKKLLLSDSGFYLCAWSRIAGRVADTQYFGPGTRLTVL.

This clone was detected a few times. The chain recombines TRBV18 with TRBJ1-5, with a weak D call TRBD1 (6 bases). The CDR3 sequence is 13 residues long. Germline CDR1 is KGHSH and CDR2 is LQKENI. Between the trimmed V and J ends, which lost 4 bases and 5 bases, there was a span of 9 bases. CDR3 region: CASSRTVDQPQHF. CDR3 bases: TGTGCCAGCTCACGGACAGTTGATCAGCCCCAGCATTTT.

The chain combines TRBV4-3 with TRBJ2-5, with a tentative D call TRBD1 (6 bases). The V end lost 0 bases, the J end lost 5 bases, and 13 bases lay between the germline ends. The CDR3 length is 15 residues. Germline V gives CDR1 LGHNA, CDR2 YSLEER. Here the CDR3 DNA reads TGCGCCAGCAGCCAAGATGGGCAGGGGACGGAGACCCAGTACTTC. Its protein is CASSQDGQGTETQYF.